The source of this T cell receptor beta chain is a study of blood T cell repertoires in COVID-19. Overall study context: The origin of the acute and convalescent COVID-19 samples was the United States, Italy and Spain.

Original handling: Amplifying reference gene primers gave estimates of nucleated cell counts. Generated by immunoSEQ multiplex PCR, the TCRdb table keeps only in-frame clones and is missing some. The DNA gave D and trimming, while V, J and clone size come from that table. The data hold more than 95,000 clones, with 85% to 90% observed a single time. Germline CDR1 is MNHEY and CDR2 is SVGAGI. Trimming shortened V by 6 bases and J by 3 bases, and 8 bases separated the two germline ends. The CDR3 runs 13 residues. The gene calls are TRBV6-5 and TRBJ2-2; possibly TRBD2 for D (6 bases). This receptor was obtained from a man aged 50 or older with acute or convalescent COVID-19. The sequenced material came from peripheral blood. As DNA, the CDR3 is TGTGCCAGCAGCCCGGGAGACACCGGGGAGCTGTTTTTT. Translation: CASSPGDTGELFF.